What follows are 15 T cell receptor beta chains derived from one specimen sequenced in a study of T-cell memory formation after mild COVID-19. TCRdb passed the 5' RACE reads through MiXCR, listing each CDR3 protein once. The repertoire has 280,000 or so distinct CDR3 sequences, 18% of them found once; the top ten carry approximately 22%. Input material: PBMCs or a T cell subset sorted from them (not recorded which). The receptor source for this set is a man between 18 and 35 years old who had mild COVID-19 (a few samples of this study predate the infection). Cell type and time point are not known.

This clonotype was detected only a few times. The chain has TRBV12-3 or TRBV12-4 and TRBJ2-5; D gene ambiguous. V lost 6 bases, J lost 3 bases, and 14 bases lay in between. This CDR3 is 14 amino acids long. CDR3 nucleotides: TGTGCCAGCAGACTAAAACATGAAAAAGAGACCCAGTACTTC. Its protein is CASRLKHEKETQYF.

This CDR3 reads CASSPGRGARDEQFF. CDR3 sequence (DNA): TGCGCCAGCAGCCCGGGGAGGGGGGCGAGGGATGAGCAGTTCTTC. This rearrangement joins TRBV4-3 to TRBJ2-1, with D perhaps TRBD2 (7 bases). The CDR3 has 15 residues. Trimming removed 4 bases from V and 8 bases from J, with 18 bases in between. The germline gives CDR1 LGHNA, CDR2 YSLEER.

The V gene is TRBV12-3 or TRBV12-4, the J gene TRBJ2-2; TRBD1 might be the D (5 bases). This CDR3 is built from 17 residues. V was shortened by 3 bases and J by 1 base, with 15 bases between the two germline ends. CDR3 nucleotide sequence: TGTGCCAGCAGTTTGGCAGGGCTAATAGGGAACACCGGGGAGCTGTTTTTT. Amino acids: CASSLAGLIGNTGELFF.

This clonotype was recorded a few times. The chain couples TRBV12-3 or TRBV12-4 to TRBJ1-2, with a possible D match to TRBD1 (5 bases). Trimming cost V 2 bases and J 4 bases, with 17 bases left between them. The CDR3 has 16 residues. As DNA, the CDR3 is TGTGCCAGCAGTTTAACTCCAGGGACTTTTTCCTATGGCTACACCTTC. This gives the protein CASSLTPGTFSYGYTF.

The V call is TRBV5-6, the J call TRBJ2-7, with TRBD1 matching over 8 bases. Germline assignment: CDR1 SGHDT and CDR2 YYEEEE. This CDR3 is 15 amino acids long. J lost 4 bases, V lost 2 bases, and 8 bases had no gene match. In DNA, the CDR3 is TGTGCCAGCAGCTTCTTCGCAGGGGGCTTTTACGAGCAGTACTTC. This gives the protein CASSFFAGGFYEQYF.

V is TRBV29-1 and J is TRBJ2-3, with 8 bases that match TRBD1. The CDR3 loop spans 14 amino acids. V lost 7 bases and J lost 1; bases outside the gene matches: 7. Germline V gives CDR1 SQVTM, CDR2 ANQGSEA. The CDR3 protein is CSAEATGGTDTQYF. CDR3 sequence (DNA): TGCAGCGCCGAGGCGACAGGGGGCACAGATACGCAGTATTTT.

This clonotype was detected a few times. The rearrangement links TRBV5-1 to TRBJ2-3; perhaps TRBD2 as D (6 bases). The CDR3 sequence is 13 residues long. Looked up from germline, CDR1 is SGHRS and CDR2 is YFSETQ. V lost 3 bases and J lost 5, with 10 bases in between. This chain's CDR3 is CASSWGLRDTQYF. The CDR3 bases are TGCGCCAGCAGCTGGGGACTGCGAGATACGCAGTATTTT.

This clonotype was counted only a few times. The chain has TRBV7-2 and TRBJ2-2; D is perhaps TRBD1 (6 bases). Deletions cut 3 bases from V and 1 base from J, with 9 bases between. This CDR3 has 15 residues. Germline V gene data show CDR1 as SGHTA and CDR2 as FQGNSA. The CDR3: CASSLPGQNTGELFF. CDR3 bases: TGTGCCAGCAGCTTGCCGGGACAGAACACCGGGGAGCTGTTTTTT.

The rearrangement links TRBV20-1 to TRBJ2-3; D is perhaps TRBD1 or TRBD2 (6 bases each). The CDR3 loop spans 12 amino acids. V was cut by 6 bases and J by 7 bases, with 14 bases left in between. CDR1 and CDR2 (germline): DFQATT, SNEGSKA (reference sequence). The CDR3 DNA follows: TGCAGTGCCAGACAGGCGGGGAATACGCAGTATTTT. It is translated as CSARQAGNTQYF.

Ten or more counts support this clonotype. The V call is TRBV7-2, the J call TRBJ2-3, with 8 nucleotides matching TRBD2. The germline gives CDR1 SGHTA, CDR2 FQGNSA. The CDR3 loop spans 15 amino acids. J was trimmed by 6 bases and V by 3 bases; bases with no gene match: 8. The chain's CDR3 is CASSFGLAQGDTQYF. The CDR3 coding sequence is TGTGCCAGCAGCTTCGGACTAGCCCAGGGGGATACGCAGTATTTT.

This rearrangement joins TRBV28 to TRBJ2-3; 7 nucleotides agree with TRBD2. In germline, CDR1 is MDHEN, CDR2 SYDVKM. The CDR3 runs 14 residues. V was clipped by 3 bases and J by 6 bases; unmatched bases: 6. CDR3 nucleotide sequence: TGTGCCAGCAGTTTTACGGGGGAGGGGGATACGCAGTATTTT. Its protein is CASSFTGEGDTQYF. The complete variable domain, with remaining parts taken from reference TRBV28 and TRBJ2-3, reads DVKVTQSSRYLVKRTGEKVFLECVQDMDHENMFWYRQDPGLGLRLIYFSYDVKMKEKGDIPEGYSVSREKKERFSLILESASTNQTSMYLCASSFTGEGDTQYFGPGTRLTVL.

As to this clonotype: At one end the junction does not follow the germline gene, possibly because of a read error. The CDR3 reads CASSLAEDNLELFF. CDR3 coding DNA: TGTGCTAGCAGCTTAGCCGAGGACAACCTAGAGCTGTTTTTT. The chain couples TRBV7-7 to TRBJ2-2; possible D gene TRBD1, 5 bases. Germline V gene sequence: CDR1 SSHAT, CDR2 FNYEAQ (reference sequence). The CDR3 covers 14 residues. Based on the CDR3 plus reference TRBV7-7 and TRBJ2-2, the full variable domain is GAGVSQSPRYKVTKRGQDVTLRCDPISSHATLYWYQQALGQGPEFLTYFNYEAQPDKSGLPSDRFSAERPEGSISTLTIQRTEQRDSAMYRCASSLAEDNLELFFGEGSRLTVL.

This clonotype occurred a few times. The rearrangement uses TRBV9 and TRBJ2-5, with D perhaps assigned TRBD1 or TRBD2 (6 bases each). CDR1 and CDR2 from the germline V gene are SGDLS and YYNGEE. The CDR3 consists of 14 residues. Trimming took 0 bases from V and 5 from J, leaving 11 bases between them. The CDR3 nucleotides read TGTGCCAGCAGCGTAGAGGGGGACTGGGAGACCCAGTACTTC. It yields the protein CASSVEGDWETQYF. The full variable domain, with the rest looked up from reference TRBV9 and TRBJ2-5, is DSGVTQTPKHLITATGQRVTLRCSPRSGDLSVYWYQQSLDQGLQFLIQYYNGEERAKGNILERFSAQQFPDLHSELNLSSLELGDSALYFCASSVEGDWETQYFGPGTRLLVL.

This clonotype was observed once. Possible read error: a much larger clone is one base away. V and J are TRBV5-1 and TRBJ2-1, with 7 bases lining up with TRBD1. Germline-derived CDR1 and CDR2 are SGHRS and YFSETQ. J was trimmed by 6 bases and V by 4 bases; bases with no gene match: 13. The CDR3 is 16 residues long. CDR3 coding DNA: TGCGCCAGCAGCCCGAGGGGGCAGGGGGAGCTCAATGAGCAGTTCTTC. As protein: CASSPRGQGELNEQFF.

CDR3 protein: CASSYSASGPAKNIQYF. DNA for the CDR3: TGTGCCAGCAGTTACTCGGCTAGCGGTCCAGCCAAAAACATTCAGTACTTC. The chain has TRBV6-5 and TRBJ2-4, with 7 bases that match TRBD2. In germline, CDR1 is MNHEY, CDR2 SVGAGI. This CDR3 has 17 amino acids. J gave up 0 bases and V 0 bases, and 5 bases lay outside the gene matches.